The following is a T cell receptor beta chain sequence with its context. The protocol was immunoSEQ multiplex PCR, while the TCRdb copy is restricted to in-frame clones and leaves out a portion. The repertoire consists of approximately 52,000 clones, with 85% occurring once and the leading ten covering around 14%. Time point in this sample: pretreatment peripheral blood. Per germline, CDR1 MNHNS and CDR2 SASEGT. The CDR3 extends over 15 amino acids. V lost 3 bases to trimming and J lost 0 bases, with 11 bases between them. The entry originates in a study of PD-L1 blockade in urothelial cancer. Study at large: Blood was evaluated 3 weeks (second dose) and 6 weeks after therapy began.

The chain uses TRBV6-1 and TRBJ1-1; D is possibly TRBD1 (6 bases). Sequenced here: PBMCs, sampled around atezolizumab (anti-PD-L1) treatment. The clonotype was recovered from a man between 65 and 85 years old with urothelial cancer. Here the CDR3 DNA reads TGTGCCAGCAGTGATGCAGGGGAGATGAACACTGAAGCTTTCTTT. This gives the protein CASSDAGEMNTEAFF.